In its sample, the clone carrying this TCR beta chain was seen once. The sample originates from a study of blood T cell repertoires in COVID-19. For the study at large: COVID-19 samples, acute and convalescent, were from the United States, Italy and Spain. PBMCs, B-cell-depleted T cells, or T cells provided the cDNA or gDNA that made up the material.

Original methodology: It was from reference gene primer amplification that nucleated cell counts were estimated. Clones were read by immunoSEQ multiplex PCR, and TCRdb kept only the in-frame ones, dropping some. V and J calls plus clone size are reproduced from that table; the DNA served to infer D and trimming. The sample holds around 200,000 clones, 80% to 90% seen once. The V and J ends lost 4 bases and 2 bases respectively, with 11 bases between them. The CDR3 length is 13 residues. Per the germline V gene, CDR1 is GTSNPN and CDR2 is SVGIG (reference sequence). The receptor was isolated from a man aged 40-49 years with active or convalescent COVID-19. J is TRBJ1-1 and V is TRBV30; D remains ambiguous. What was sequenced was peripheral blood. In nucleotides, the CDR3 is TGTGCCTGGAAAAGGGAGTACAACACTGAAGCTTTCTTT. This gives the protein CAWKREYNTEAFF.